These T cell receptor beta chains were read from a single sample in a study of shared clonotypes between healthy human individuals. Libraries were prepared by immunoSEQ multiplex PCR; TCRdb keeps only in-frame clonotypes and omits some of them. The sample gives hundreds of thousands of clones, over 65% of which show up once; less than 2% is in the top ten. Sequenced material: memory CD4+ T cells sorted from blood. Every receptor here comes from a woman younger than 45 in good health. The CDR3 runs from the conserved cysteine through the conserved F or W. Each record gives: D gene, clone size, J gene, V gene, CDR3 DNA, CDR3 protein. D genes are given only for firm matches. Part of the rows lack a size; the others show once, few, many or a class for expanded clones.

NA | NA | TRBJ2-2 | TRBV28 | TGTGCCAGCAGGGGGGCAGGGCGGCTCGGGGAGCTGTTTTTT | CASRGAGRLGELFF
TRBD2 | NA | TRBJ2-1 | TRBV28 | TGTGCCAGCAGTCGCGCCGGCACTAGCGGGGCGAGGGTCAATGAGCAGTTCTTC | CASSRAGTSGARVNEQFF
NA | NA | TRBJ2-5 | TRBV27 | TGTGCCAGCAGCCGTACAGGGTTCGAGACCCAGTACTTC | CASSRTGFETQYF
TRBD2 | few | TRBJ2-7 | TRBV10-1 | TGCGCCAGCCAGCTAGCGGGAGGGTACGAGCAGTACTTC | CASQLAGGYEQYF
NA | NA | TRBJ1-1 | TRBV6-1 | TGTGCCAGCAGTGAATCAGCGGGACGCCAAGCTTTCTTT | CASSESAGRQAFF
NA | NA | TRBJ1-2 | TRBV13 | TGTGCCAGCAGCGCCTTCTCCGGGACTCCCCGGGAGGGCTACACCTTC | CASSAFSGTPREGYTF
NA | NA | TRBJ2-7 | TRBV7-2 | TGTGCCAGCAGCTTAGTAGGGACACAGACGTACTTC | CASSLVGTQTYF
TRBD1 | NA | TRBJ1-2 | TRBV7-9 | TGTGCCAGCAGCTCGGGACAGCTCGGCTATGGCTACACCTTC | CASSSGQLGYGYTF
TRBD2 | NA | TRBJ2-7 | TRBV18 | TGTGCCAGCTCACCGAGGACTAGCGGGAGGGCCAGGTCCTACGAGCAGTACTTC | CASSPRTSGRARSYEQYF
NA | NA | TRBJ1-3 | TRBV5-4 | TGTGCCAGCAGCCCTGGACAGACCTCTGGAAACACCATATATTTT | CASSPGQTSGNTIYF
TRBD2 | NA | TRBJ2-5 | TRBV5-4 | TGTGCCAGCAGCTCGGGACTAGCGGGACGGGGGCGAGAGACCCAGTACTTC | CASSSGLAGRGRETQYF
NA | NA | TRBJ1-1 | TRBV27 | TGTGCCAGCAGAAACTACAGAAACACTGAAGCTTTCTTT | CASRNYRNTEAFF
TRBD1 | NA | TRBJ1-3 | TRBV19 | TGTGCCAGTAGTAAGGGACAGGGCAAGATCTCTGGAAACACCATATATTTT | CASSKGQGKISGNTIYF
NA | NA | TRBJ1-1 | TRBV27 | TGTGCCAGCAGCGACAGGAGTCTTTCTGAAGCTTTCTTT | CASSDRSLSEAFF